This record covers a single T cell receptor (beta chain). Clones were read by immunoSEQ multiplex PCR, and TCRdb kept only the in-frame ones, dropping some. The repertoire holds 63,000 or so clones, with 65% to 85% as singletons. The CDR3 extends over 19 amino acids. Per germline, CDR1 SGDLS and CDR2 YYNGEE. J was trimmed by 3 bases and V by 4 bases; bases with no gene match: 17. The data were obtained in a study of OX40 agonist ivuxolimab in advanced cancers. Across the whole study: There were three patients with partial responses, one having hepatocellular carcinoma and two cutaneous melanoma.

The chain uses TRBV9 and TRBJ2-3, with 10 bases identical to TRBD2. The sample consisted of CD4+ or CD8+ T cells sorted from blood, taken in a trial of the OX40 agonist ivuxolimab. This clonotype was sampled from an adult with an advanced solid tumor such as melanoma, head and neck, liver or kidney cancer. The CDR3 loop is CASSPWARVAGGITDTQYF. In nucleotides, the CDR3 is TGTGCCAGCAGCCCTTGGGCGAGGGTAGCGGGGGGAATTACAGATACGCAGTATTTT.